This entry describes one T cell receptor beta chain. This entry belongs to a study of blood T cell repertoires in COVID-19. For the study at large: T cells, B-cell-depleted T cells, or PBMCs supplied cDNA or gDNA.

Per the original data handling: How many nucleated cells were present was estimated from reference gene primer amplification. Some clones are missing from TCRdb's copy, which holds only in-frame ones; the method was immunoSEQ multiplex PCR. That table supplies the V and J calls and clone size; D and trimming were determined from the DNA. Of approximately 170,000 clones in the sample, 80% are singletons; the top ten hold approximately 5.4%. What the recovered Cohort 3 donors had was two negative PCRs, clearance, or symptom resolution. Germline V gene sequence: CDR1 MDHEN, CDR2 SYDVKM. The CDR3 length is 13 residues. With 7 bases clipped from V and 4 bases from J, the junction kept 5 bases outside the gene matches.

The genes are TRBV28 and TRBJ1-2, with 8 positions matching TRBD1. The source is a middle-aged man who had recovered from COVID-19. The sample was PBMCs or T cells enriched from blood (not recorded which). CDR3 nucleotide sequence: TGTGCCAGCACTTCTGGGACAGGCTATGGCTACACCTTC. Its protein is CASTSGTGYGYTF.